These 10 T cell receptor beta chains share one sample of origin, sequenced in a study of shared clonotypes between healthy human individuals. Selected positively for CCR7 and CD45RO-negative, naive CD8 cells excluded terminally differentiated effector memory CD45RA+ cells. Data came from immunoSEQ multiplex PCR; TCRdb stores just in-frame clones and leaves some out. The table shows about 2 million clones, with roughly 95% occurring only once. The sequenced material came from naive CD8+ T cells sorted from blood. The receptors derive from a man younger than 35 in good health.

This clone was recorded once. This chain connects TRBV5-8 to TRBJ2-1; 10 bases map to TRBD2. Germline trimming cut 0 bases from V and 2 bases from J; bases unmatched to any gene: 2. This CDR3 comprises 16 residues. Germline CDR1 is SGHTS and CDR2 is YDEGEE. The CDR3 region has the DNA TGTGCCAGCAGCTTGGCAGCGGGAGGGACCTACAATGAGCAGTTCTTC. As protein: CASSLAAGGTYNEQFF.

The J gene is TRBJ1-2, the V gene TRBV7-8; D unclear. V gave up 2 bases and J gave up 4 bases, with 11 bases separating them. This CDR3 is built from 14 residues. Germline V gene lookup returns CDR1 SGHVS and CDR2 FQNEAQ. CDR3 protein: CASSLSTVAYGYTF. CDR3 sequence (DNA): TGTGCCAGCAGCTTAAGTACAGTCGCCTATGGCTACACCTTC.

The chain combines TRBV6-1 with TRBJ2-1, with 7 positions matching TRBD1. The CDR3 is made up of 14 amino acids. Germline CDR1 is MNHNS and CDR2 is SASEGT. The V and J ends lost 7 bases and 3 bases, in that order; junction bases with no gene match: 6. The CDR3 DNA reads as TGTGCCAGCACCCTGCAGGGGGACTACAATGAGCAGTTCTTC. This sequence encodes CASTLQGDYNEQFF.

The chain combines TRBV10-2 with TRBJ2-3, with D possibly being TRBD2 (5 bases). The CDR3 consists of 13 residues. Germline V gene sequence: CDR1 WSHSY, CDR2 SAAADI. V gave up 5 bases and J gave up 3 bases, with 9 bases separating them. The CDR3, as DNA: TGCGCCAGCAGTTTAGGGAGAACAGATACGCAGTATTTT. This codes for CASSLGRTDTQYF.

CDR3 sequence (DNA): TGTGCCAGCAGCTTAGTGGGGCAGGCTAATGAAAAACTGTTTTTT. It encodes CASSLVGQANEKLFF. The chain carries TRBV7-9 and TRBJ1-4, with D perhaps TRBD1 (5 bases). Germline V gives CDR1 SEHNR, CDR2 FQNEAQ (reference sequence). V was shortened by 1 base and J by 3 bases, with 9 bases between the two germline ends. The CDR3 length is 15 residues.

The J gene is TRBJ2-2, the V gene TRBV4-1; TRBD2 is a possible D gene (5 bases). The CDR3 spans 16 residues. Germline assignment: CDR1 MGHRA and CDR2 YSYEKL. The ends were cut back, 0 bases at V and 4 bases at J, with 12 bases in the middle. In DNA, the CDR3 is TGCGCCAGCAGCCAAGAGTGGGGTGAGGGCACCGGGGAGCTGTTTTTT. Residues: CASSQEWGEGTGELFF.

This sequence joins TRBV4-3 and TRBJ2-7; 11 bases match TRBD2. V lost 0 bases, J lost 3 bases, and 10 bases stayed unmatched. CDR1 is LGHNA, CDR2 YSLEER, per germline. The CDR3 sequence is 18 residues long. CDR3 loop: CASSQETSGNLPGYEQYF. For the CDR3, the DNA is TGCGCCAGCAGCCAAGAGACTAGCGGGAACCTCCCGGGCTACGAGCAGTACTTC.

On this clone itself: The same CDR3 is also encoded by other DNA sequences in this sample. The chain is built from TRBV5-6 and TRBJ2-7; tentative D call: TRBD1 (6 bases). Germline CDR1 and CDR2: SGHDT and YYEEEE. The CDR3 spans 13 residues. Trimming shortened V by 4 bases and J by 3 bases, and 11 bases separated the two germline ends. Here the CDR3 DNA reads TGTGCCAGCAGCCCGGGACAAAACTACGAGCAGTACTTC. Encoded protein: CASSPGQNYEQYF.

The chain uses TRBV27 and TRBJ2-5; TRBD2 aligns across 15 bases. Germline V gene sequence: CDR1 MNHEY, CDR2 SMNVEV (reference sequence). The CDR3 loop spans 16 amino acids. With 6 bases clipped from V and 1 base from J, the junction kept 3 bases outside the gene matches. CDR3 sequence reads: CASSLGLAGGQETQYF. The CDR3 DNA reads as TGTGCCAGCAGCTTGGGACTAGCGGGGGGCCAAGAGACCCAGTACTTC.

This clone appeared a few times. V gene TRBV10-1 combines with J gene TRBJ2-7; D is undetermined. The CDR3 runs to 13 residues. Germline loops: CDR1 WNHNN, CDR2 SYGVQD (reference sequence). Deletions cut 2 bases from V and 6 bases from J, with 11 bases between. CDR3 coding DNA: TGCGCCAGCAGTGAGCTAGTGGAGCTCGAGCAGTACTTC. This translates into CASSELVELEQYF.